This passage covers 18 T cell receptor beta chains from one sample sequenced in a study of T cell repertoires in cytomegalovirus infection. These TCRs are of unknown antigen specificity. TCRdb reanalysed the reads using MiXCR and keeps one entry per CDR3 protein. The sample contains more than 75,000 distinct CDR3 sequences, about 29% of which appear only once. The material was CD8+ T cells from cultured PBMCs, obtained from culture after CMV antigen stimulation. These receptors came from a human donor in good health (CMV status not recorded). Some clones in this sample may be carry-over from other donors' samples.

The CDR3 coding sequence is TGTGCCAGCAGCCGACAGGGCTCCTCTGGAAACACCATATATTTT. It translates to CASSRQGSSGNTIYF. V is TRBV7-9 and J is TRBJ1-3, with 7 bases lining up with TRBD1. The CDR3 extends over 15 amino acids. CDR1 is SEHNR, CDR2 FQNEAQ, per germline (reference sequence). J lost 0 bases, V lost 5 bases, and 4 bases had no gene match.

The genes are TRBV29-1 and TRBJ1-2; 10 nucleotides line up with TRBD1. The CDR3 extends over 13 amino acids. Looked up from germline, CDR1 is SQVTM and CDR2 is ANQGSEA. V was clipped by 7 bases and J by 4 bases; unmatched bases: 6. This CDR3 reads CSAPGQGPYGYTF. The DNA of the CDR3 is TGCAGCGCCCCGGGACAGGGGCCCTATGGCTACACCTTC.

The V gene is TRBV4-2, the J gene TRBJ1-2; D not resolved. The CDR3 contains 12 residues. The germline V and J ends were trimmed by 3 bases and 4 bases, with 6 bases remaining between them. Germline CDR1 LGHNA, CDR2 YNFKEQ. The CDR3 sequence is CASSHGIYGYTF. CDR3 coding DNA: TGTGCCAGCAGCCACGGGATCTATGGCTACACCTTC.

This clonotype was seen a few times. The rearrangement joins TRBV28 to TRBJ2-5, with TRBD2 matching over 8 bases. Germline V lookup: CDR1 MDHEN, CDR2 SYDVKM. The CDR3 contains 13 residues. The ends lost 9 bases at V and 2 bases at J; junction bases unmatched: 5. The CDR3 loop reads CASDGREQETQYF. CDR3 DNA: TGTGCCAGTGACGGGAGGGAACAAGAGACCCAGTACTTC. Combining the CDR3 with reference TRBV28 and TRBJ2-5 gives the whole variable domain DVKVTQSSRYLVKRTGEKVFLECVQDMDHENMFWYRQDPGLGLRLIYFSYDVKMKEKGDIPEGYSVSREKKERFSLILESASTNQTSMYLCASDGREQETQYFGPGTRLLVL.

There are a few counts of this clonotype. The gene calls are TRBV7-6 and TRBJ2-5; 9 nucleotides align to TRBD2. The germline gives CDR1 SGHVS, CDR2 FNYEAQ. The CDR3 spans 15 residues. Germline trimming cut 2 bases from V and 2 bases from J; bases unmatched to any gene: 3. The CDR3 here is CASSLWRGGQETQYF. CDR3 coding DNA: TGTGCCAGCAGCTTATGGCGGGGGGGACAAGAGACCCAGTACTTC.

This clonotype was found a few times. V gene TRBV27 combines with J gene TRBJ1-2; D is uncertain. The V gene's germline CDR1 is MNHEY and CDR2 SMNVEV (reference sequence). The CDR3 is 13 amino acids. V gave up 2 bases and J gave up 3 bases, with 7 bases separating them. CDR3 DNA: TGTGCCAGCAGTTTAGGGCCGGACTATGGCTACACCTTC. As protein: CASSLGPDYGYTF.

This clonotype turned up a few times. The chain couples TRBV11-2 to TRBJ2-7; a possible D gene is TRBD1 (6 bases). The germline V gene encodes CDR1 SGHAT and CDR2 FQNNGV. Between the trimmed V and J ends, which lost 5 bases and 1 base, there was a span of 12 bases. The CDR3 covers 14 residues. The CDR3 loop reads CASSTSGTSYEQYF. The CDR3 region has the DNA TGTGCCAGCAGCACGAGTGGGACATCCTACGAGCAGTACTTC.

The J gene is TRBJ1-3, the V gene TRBV7-9, with D hard to call. CDR3 length equals 14 residues. Germline CDR1 and CDR2: SEHNR and FQNEAQ (reference sequence). Trimming removed 5 bases at V and 0 bases at J, with 8 bases between. The CDR3 loop reads CASSPGSSGNTIYF. The CDR3 bases are TGTGCCAGCAGCCCGGGGTCCTCTGGAAACACCATATATTTT.

The gene calls are TRBV2 and TRBJ2-2; no definite D call. The V gene lost 2 bases and the J gene lost 3 bases, with 4 bases spanning the gap. The CDR3 is 13 amino acids. Germline V gene sequence: CDR1 SNHLY, CDR2 FYNNEI. In nucleotides, the CDR3 is TGTGCCAGCAGTGAAAGAGACACCGGGGAGCTGTTTTTT. Translation: CASSERDTGELFF.

This chain uses TRBV2 with TRBJ1-5, with TRBD1 identical over 9 bases. CDR1 and CDR2 from the germline V gene are SNHLY and FYNNEI. The length of the CDR3 is 19 residues. V dropped 7 bases and J dropped 1; count of bases not matched to a gene: 17. CDR3 region: CASTSLWDRDPWSNQPQHF. The CDR3 region has the DNA TGTGCCAGCACCTCACTCTGGGACAGGGACCCTTGGAGCAATCAGCCCCAGCATTTT.

The chain couples TRBV2 to TRBJ2-3, with D hard to call. Germline V gene sequence: CDR1 SNHLY, CDR2 FYNNEI. V was cut by 7 bases and J by 5 bases, with 13 bases left in between. This CDR3 is built from 13 residues. CDR3 residues: CASNGNRGDTQYF. The CDR3 nucleotides read TGTGCCAGCAACGGTAACCGAGGAGATACGCAGTATTTT. The entire variable domain, with the rest obtained from reference TRBV2 and TRBJ2-3, is as follows: EPEVTQTPSHQVTQMGQEVILRCVPISNHLYFYWYRQILGQKVEFLVSFYNNEISEKSEIFDDQFSVERPDGSNFTLKIRSTKLEDSAMYFCASNGNRGDTQYFGPGTRLTVL.

This clonotype came up many times. This chain joins TRBV7-6 and TRBJ2-1; D not certain. CDR3 length equals 14 residues. The germline V gene encodes CDR1 SGHVS and CDR2 FNYEAQ. V was clipped by 5 bases and J by 2 bases, with 10 bases between them. The CDR3 spells CASSPWAAYNEQFF. In nucleotides, the CDR3 is TGTGCCAGCAGCCCCTGGGCCGCCTACAATGAGCAGTTCTTC. Filled out from reference TRBV7-6 and TRBJ2-1, the complete variable domain reads GAGVSQSPRYKVTKRGQDVALRCDPISGHVSLYWYRQALGQGPEFLTYFNYEAQQDKSGLPNDRFSAERPEGSISTLTIQRTEQRDSAMYRCASSPWAAYNEQFFGPGTRLTVL.

This clonotype was recorded many times. The V gene is TRBV7-8, the J gene TRBJ2-4; D possibly corresponds to TRBD1 (6 bases). Between the trimmed V and J ends, which lost 4 bases and 11 bases, there was a span of 18 bases. The germline CDR1 and CDR2 sequences are SGHVS and FQNEAQ. This CDR3 is built from 14 residues. Here the CDR3 reads CASSSSAVQGLQYF. The CDR3 DNA sequence: TGTGCCAGCAGCTCCTCCGCGGTCCAGGGGCTTCAGTACTTC.

The chain employs TRBV20-1 and TRBJ2-2; 8 bases map to TRBD2. The V gene end was trimmed by 5 bases and the J gene end by 0 bases; junction bases not matched to a gene: 5. This CDR3 contains 15 residues. CDR1 and CDR2 from the germline V gene are DFQATT and SNEGSKA (reference sequence). The CDR3 region has the DNA TGCAGTGCTGAAACTAGCGGCACGAACACCGGGGAGCTGTTTTTT. As protein: CSAETSGTNTGELFF.

The table lists this clonotype with a few counts. The chain is built from TRBV19 and TRBJ1-2; the D gene is possibly TRBD1 (6 bases). The CDR3 sequence is 12 residues long. Germline V gene data show CDR1 as LNHDA and CDR2 as SQIVND (reference sequence). Deletions cut 11 bases from V and 4 bases from J, with 14 bases between. The CDR3 loop reads CASKGGSYGYTF. The DNA of the CDR3 is TGTGCCTCCAAGGGGGGTAGCTATGGCTACACCTTC.

V gene TRBV2 combines with J gene TRBJ2-7; TRBD1 agrees at 10 bases. With V trimmed by 6 bases and J by 6 bases, 5 bases remained unmatched. The V gene's germline CDR1 is SNHLY and CDR2 FYNNEI. CDR3 length: 13 amino acids. CDR3 region: CASRETGGSEQYF. DNA for the CDR3: TGTGCCAGCAGAGAGACAGGGGGCTCCGAGCAGTACTTC.

In nucleotides, the CDR3 is TGCAGTGCTAGAGATGGGTCAGTGGGCGGGGGGCCCGGAGAGACCCAGTACTTC. Its protein is CSARDGSVGGGPGETQYF. The genes are TRBV20-1 and TRBJ2-5, with 8 bases matching TRBD2. The V segment lost 0 bases and the J segment 4 bases; nucleotides outside the gene matches: 16. Germline lookup yields CDR1 DFQATT and CDR2 SNEGSKA (reference sequence). The CDR3 is made up of 18 amino acids.

This clonotype was counted at least ten times. The chain uses TRBV27 and TRBJ1-2; a weak D match, TRBD1 (6 bases). The CDR3 has 14 residues. Germline CDR1 reads MNHEY; CDR2 reads SMNVEV (reference sequence). Trimming stripped 4 bases from V and 0 bases from J, with 9 bases between. In DNA form, the CDR3 reads TGTGCCAGCAGTTCGGACAGAGCTAACTATGGCTACACCTTC. The encoded protein is CASSSDRANYGYTF.